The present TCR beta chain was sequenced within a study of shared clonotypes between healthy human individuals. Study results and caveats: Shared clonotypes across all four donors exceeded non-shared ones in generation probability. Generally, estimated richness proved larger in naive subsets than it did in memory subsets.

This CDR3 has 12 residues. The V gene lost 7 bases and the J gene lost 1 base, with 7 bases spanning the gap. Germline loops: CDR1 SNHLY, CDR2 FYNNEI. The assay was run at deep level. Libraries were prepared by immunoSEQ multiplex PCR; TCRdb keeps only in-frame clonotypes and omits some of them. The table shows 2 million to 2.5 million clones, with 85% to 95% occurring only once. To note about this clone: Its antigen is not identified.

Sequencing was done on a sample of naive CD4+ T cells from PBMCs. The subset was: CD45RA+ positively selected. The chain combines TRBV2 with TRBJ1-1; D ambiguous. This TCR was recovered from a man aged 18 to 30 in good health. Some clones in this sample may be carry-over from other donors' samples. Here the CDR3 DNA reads TGTGCCAGCAAGGCAGCGAACACTGAAGCTTTCTTT. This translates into CASKAANTEAFF.